One sample yielded the 22 T cell receptor beta chains listed below, sequenced in a study of CD8 T cells in Susac syndrome. It was with random hexamers that roughly 0.5 to 1 ug RNA was reverse transcribed. MiXCR was run by TCRdb on the immunoSEQ multiplex PCR reads, yielding one entry per CDR3 protein. The table lists approximately 280,000 distinct CDR3 sequences, 85% of them singletons. Sequenced material: CD8+ T cells from PBMCs. The source of these receptors is a human donor with multiple sclerosis.

The rearrangement joins TRBV6-2 or TRBV6-3 to TRBJ1-1; a possible D gene is TRBD1 (5 bases). V gave up 4 bases and J gave up 5 bases, with 20 bases separating them. CDR1 is MNHEY and CDR2 is SVGEGT in the germline V gene. CDR3 size: 16 residues. The DNA of the CDR3 is TGTGCCAGCAGTTGGGATAAGGTCGGGGGAGGTACTGAAGCTTTCTTT. Its protein product is CASSWDKVGGGTEAFF.

The chain joins TRBV4-1 to TRBJ2-1, with D maybe TRBD1 (6 bases). The V end was cut by 3 bases, the J end by 0 bases, with 18 bases between. This CDR3 region has 18 residues. Germline CDR1 is MGHRA and CDR2 is YSYEKL. The CDR3: CASSHIGTTLSSYNEQFF. The CDR3, as DNA: TGCGCCAGCAGCCATATTGGGACAACCCTGAGCTCCTACAATGAGCAGTTCTTC.

The chain recombines TRBV12-3 or TRBV12-4 with TRBJ2-7; TRBD1 aligns across 10 bases. The CDR3 is made up of 16 amino acids. The J segment lost 2 bases and the V segment lost 6 bases, leaving 10 bases of the junction unmatched. The CDR3 region has the DNA TGTGCCAGCAGCTCAAGCTCGGGACAGGGGACCTACGAGCAGTACTTC. This sequence encodes CASSSSSGQGTYEQYF.

In this sample, this clonotype turned up once. The chain employs TRBV5-1 and TRBJ2-7; 8 positions match TRBD1. The CDR3 consists of 12 residues. The trim removed 5 bases at V and 5 bases at J, leaving 3 bases unmatched. Germline V gene data show CDR1 as SGHRS and CDR2 as YFSETQ. CDR3 coding DNA: TGCGCCAGCAGAGTGACAGGGGACGAGCAGTACTTC. Protein: CASRVTGDEQYF.

The genes are TRBV9 and TRBJ2-7; D is undetermined. Germline CDR1 is SGDLS and CDR2 is YYNGEE. The V gene lost 3 bases and the J gene lost 6 bases, with 16 bases spanning the gap. This CDR3 has 14 residues. The CDR3 loop is CASSATELRIEQYF. The CDR3 nucleotides read TGTGCCAGCAGCGCGACGGAGCTACGTATCGAGCAGTACTTC.

The genes are TRBV9 and TRBJ1-1; TRBD1 matches at 7 bases. The CDR3 spans 15 residues. Germline-derived CDR1 and CDR2 are SGDLS and YYNGEE. Germline trimming cut 2 bases from V and 3 bases from J; bases unmatched to any gene: 7. The CDR3 coding sequence is TGTGCCAGCAGCGTCAACAGGGGATGGGACACTGAAGCTTTCTTT. It encodes CASSVNRGWDTEAFF. The entire variable domain, with the rest obtained from reference TRBV9 and TRBJ1-1, is as follows: DSGVTQTPKHLITATGQRVTLRCSPRSGDLSVYWYQQSLDQGLQFLIQYYNGEERAKGNILERFSAQQFPDLHSELNLSSLELGDSALYFCASSVNRGWDTEAFFGQGTRLTVV.

The chain is built from TRBV9 and TRBJ1-2; weak D call: TRBD1 (6 bases). CDR3 length: 12 amino acids. Between the trimmed V and J ends, which lost 3 bases and 6 bases, there was a span of 9 bases. Germline loops: CDR1 SGDLS, CDR2 YYNGEE. The CDR3: CASSARTDGYTF. In nucleotides, the CDR3 is TGTGCCAGCAGCGCCCGGACAGATGGCTACACCTTC.

The chain couples TRBV13 to TRBJ2-1, with 8 nucleotides matching TRBD2. The CDR3 contains 15 residues. Germline assignment: CDR1 PRHDT and CDR2 FYEKMQ (reference sequence). Trimming at V came to 5 bases and at J to 4 bases, leaving 7 bases not matched to a gene. The CDR3 sequence: CASSQRGRNYNEQFF. CDR3 sequence (DNA): TGTGCCAGCAGCCAGCGGGGGAGAAATTACAATGAGCAGTTCTTC. Supplemented by reference TRBV13 and TRBJ2-1, the full variable domain reads AAGVIQSPRHLIKEKRETATLKCYPIPRHDTVYWYQQGPGQDPQFLISFYEKMQSDKGSIPDRFSAQQFSDYHSELNMSSLELGDSALYFCASSQRGRNYNEQFFGPGTRLTVL.

This clonotype was counted a few times. The V gene is TRBV20-1, the J gene TRBJ2-2; D unclear. CDR1 is DFQATT and CDR2 is SNEGSKA in the germline V gene (reference sequence). The CDR3 consists of 14 residues. V dropped 0 bases and J dropped 6 bases, with 11 bases sitting between them. Here the CDR3 DNA reads TGCAGTGCTAGAGATCCAAGCGCCGCCGGGGAGCTGTTTTTT. It yields the protein CSARDPSAAGELFF.

The V and J genes are TRBV7-9 and TRBJ1-1; maybe TRBD1 (6 bases). The CDR3 length is 17 residues. The V gene's germline CDR1 is SEHNR and CDR2 FQNEAQ (reference sequence). Trimming took off 0 bases at V and 11 bases at J, with 25 bases between the two ends. The CDR3 nucleotides are TGTGCCAGCAGCTTAGCTCCGGCAGGGGCGAGATTTATAGGGGCTTTCTTT. It is translated as CASSLAPAGARFIGAFF.

This chain links TRBV9 with TRBJ2-7, with D tentatively TRBD1 or TRBD2 (5 bases each). Trimming left V 4 bases short and J 6 bases short, with 17 bases between. CDR3 length: 14 amino acids. Looked up from germline, CDR1 is SGDLS and CDR2 is YYNGEE. The CDR3 bases are TGTGCCAGCAGCCTCCGAGGGGTAGGAAGCGAGCAGTACTTC. It translates to CASSLRGVGSEQYF. The full variable domain, with the rest looked up from reference TRBV9 and TRBJ2-7, is DSGVTQTPKHLITATGQRVTLRCSPRSGDLSVYWYQQSLDQGLQFLIQYYNGEERAKGNILERFSAQQFPDLHSELNLSSLELGDSALYFCASSLRGVGSEQYFGPGTRLTVT.

This rearrangement joins TRBV7-9 to TRBJ2-1, with D perhaps matching TRBD2 (6 bases). V was shortened by 5 bases and J by 7 bases, with 18 bases between the two germline ends. Germline assignment: CDR1 SEHNR and CDR2 FQNEAQ (reference sequence). This CDR3 is built from 15 residues. CDR3 protein: CASSLSGLLGNEQFF. The CDR3 coding sequence is TGTGCCAGCAGCCTCTCGGGACTGTTGGGTAATGAGCAGTTCTTC.

The chain employs TRBV10-3 and TRBJ2-7; 11 nucleotides line up with TRBD1. Germline-derived CDR1 and CDR2 are ENHRY and SYGVKD. CDR3 length: 15 residues. V lost 3 bases to trimming and J lost 4 bases; unmatched junction nucleotides: 5. CDR3 sequence: CAISDEGTGGYEQYF. In nucleotides, the CDR3 is TGTGCCATCAGTGATGAGGGGACAGGGGGATACGAGCAGTACTTC.

The rearrangement uses TRBV12-3 or TRBV12-4 and TRBJ1-1; D is uncertain. V was pared by 6 bases and J by 1 base, with 9 bases between. The CDR3 is 13 residues long. CDR3 sequence (DNA): TGTGCCAGCAGCTATAGTTGGAACACTGAAGCTTTCTTT. Protein: CASSYSWNTEAFF.

This clonotype was seen a single time. This sequence joins TRBV5-1 and TRBJ2-1; D is tentatively TRBD1 or TRBD2 (7 bases each). Germline V gene data show CDR1 as SGHRS and CDR2 as YFSETQ. Trimming left V 5 bases short and J 5 bases short, with 17 bases between. This CDR3 region has 15 residues. The CDR3 DNA reads TGCGCCAGCAGAGTGGACAGGCGGGGGAACAATGAGCAGTTCTTC. Amino acids: CASRVDRRGNNEQFF.

The chain has TRBV25-1 and TRBJ2-7; D perhaps matches TRBD2 (6 bases). V was trimmed by 5 bases and J by 0 bases, leaving 11 bases between them. Germline V gene data show CDR1 as MGHDK and CDR2 as SYGVNS. CDR3 length: 14 residues. The CDR3 is CASSWGESSYEQYF. The CDR3 nucleotides are TGTGCCAGCAGTTGGGGGGAAAGCTCCTACGAGCAGTACTTC.

The rearrangement joins TRBV28 to TRBJ1-5; 9 bases agree with TRBD1. Germline V gene sequence: CDR1 MDHEN, CDR2 SYDVKM. The V and J ends lost 4 bases and 8 bases, in that order; junction bases with no gene match: 6. There are 14 residues in the CDR3. CDR3 region: CASSYRDRDEPQHF. The CDR3 region has the DNA TGTGCCAGCAGTTACCGGGACAGGGATGAGCCCCAGCATTTT. The complete variable domain, with remaining parts taken from reference TRBV28 and TRBJ1-5, reads DVKVTQSSRYLVKRTGEKVFLECVQDMDHENMFWYRQDPGLGLRLIYFSYDVKMKEKGDIPEGYSVSREKKERFSLILESASTNQTSMYLCASSYRDRDEPQHFGDGTRLSIL.

The chain couples TRBV5-1 to TRBJ1-1; weak D call: TRBD1 (5 bases). The CDR3 extends over 13 amino acids. V gave up 4 bases and J gave up 6 bases, with 13 bases separating them. Germline V lookup: CDR1 SGHRS, CDR2 YFSETQ. The CDR3 DNA is TGCGCCAGCAGCGGATTGATACAGGCTGAAGCTTTCTTT. Protein product: CASSGLIQAEAFF.

This clonotype was recorded once. This chain uses TRBV7-9 with TRBJ2-7; 7 bases are shared with TRBD2. The J segment lost 3 bases and the V segment lost 4 bases, leaving 6 bases of the junction unmatched. Per germline, CDR1 SEHNR and CDR2 FQNEAQ (reference sequence). The CDR3 length is 14 residues. The CDR3 DNA follows: TGTGCCAGCAGCTCCTCGACTAGCATCTACGAGCAGTACTTC. It yields the protein CASSSSTSIYEQYF.

The V and J genes are TRBV15 and TRBJ2-7; TRBD2 matches at 9 bases. The V and J ends lost 1 base and 0 bases, in that order; junction bases with no gene match: 1. The CDR3 sequence is 15 residues long. Germline-derived CDR1 and CDR2 are LNHNV and YYDKDF (reference sequence). In nucleotides, the CDR3 is TGTGCCACCAGCAGAGTAGCGGGAGCCTCCTACGAGCAGTACTTC. Translated, it gives CATSRVAGASYEQYF.

The rearrangement joins TRBV6-5 to TRBJ1-5, with 8 bases identical to TRBD1. This CDR3 has 15 amino acids. The V gene end was trimmed by 6 bases and the J gene end by 6 bases; junction bases not matched to a gene: 10. CDR1 and CDR2 (germline): MNHEY, SVGAGI. CDR3: CASRPGTGGLQPQHF. The CDR3 DNA sequence: TGTGCCAGCAGACCGGGGACAGGAGGGCTTCAGCCCCAGCATTTT.

The chain joins TRBV10-3 to TRBJ1-1; no reliable D call. CDR1 ENHRY and CDR2 SYGVKD come from the germline V gene. Trimming pared 8 bases from V and 0 bases from J, leaving 19 bases between. CDR3 length: 16 residues. CDR3 in DNA: TGTGCCATCTCCGGCCAGCAAGGAGTCATGAACACTGAAGCTTTCTTT. This codes for CAISGQQGVMNTEAFF.